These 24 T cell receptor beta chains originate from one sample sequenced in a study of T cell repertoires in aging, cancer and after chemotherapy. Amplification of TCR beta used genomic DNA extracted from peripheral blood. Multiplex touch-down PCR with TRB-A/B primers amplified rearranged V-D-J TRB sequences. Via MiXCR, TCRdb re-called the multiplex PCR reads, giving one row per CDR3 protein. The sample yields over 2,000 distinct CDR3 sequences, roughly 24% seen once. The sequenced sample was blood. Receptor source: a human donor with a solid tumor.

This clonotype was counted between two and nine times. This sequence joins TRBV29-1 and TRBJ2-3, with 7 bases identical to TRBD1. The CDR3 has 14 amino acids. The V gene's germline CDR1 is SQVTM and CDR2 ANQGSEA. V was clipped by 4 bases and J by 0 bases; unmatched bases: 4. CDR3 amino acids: CSVGGQTSTDTQYF. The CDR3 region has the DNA TGCAGCGTTGGGGGACAGACTAGCACAGATACGCAGTATTTT.

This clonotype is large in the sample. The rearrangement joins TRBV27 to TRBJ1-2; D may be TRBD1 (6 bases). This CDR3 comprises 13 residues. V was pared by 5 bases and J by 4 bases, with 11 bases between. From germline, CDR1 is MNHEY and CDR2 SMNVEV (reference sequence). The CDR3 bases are TGTGCCAGCAGTCGGACACAGGGCTATGGCTACACCTTC. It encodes CASSRTQGYGYTF.

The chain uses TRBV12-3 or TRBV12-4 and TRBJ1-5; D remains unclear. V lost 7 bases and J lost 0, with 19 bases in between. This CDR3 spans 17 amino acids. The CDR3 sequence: CASTTRGSGYSNQPQHF. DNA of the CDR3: TGTGCCAGCACCACCCGGGGTAGCGGTTATAGCAATCAGCCCCAGCATTTT.

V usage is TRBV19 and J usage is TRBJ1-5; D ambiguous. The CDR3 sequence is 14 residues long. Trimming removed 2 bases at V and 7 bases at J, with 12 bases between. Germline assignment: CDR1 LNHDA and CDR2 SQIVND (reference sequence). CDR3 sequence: CASSIYGSGQPQHF. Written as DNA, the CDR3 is TGTGCCAGTAGTATATACGGTTCGGGGCAGCCCCAGCATTTT.

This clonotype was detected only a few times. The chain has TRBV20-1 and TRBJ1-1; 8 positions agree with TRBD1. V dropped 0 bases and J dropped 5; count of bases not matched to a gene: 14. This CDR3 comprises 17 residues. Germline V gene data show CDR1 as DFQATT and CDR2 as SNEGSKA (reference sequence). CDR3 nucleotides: TGCAGTGCTAGAGATTACCGGGACAGGAACAAAAAGACTGAAGCTTTCTTT. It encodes CSARDYRDRNKKTEAFF.

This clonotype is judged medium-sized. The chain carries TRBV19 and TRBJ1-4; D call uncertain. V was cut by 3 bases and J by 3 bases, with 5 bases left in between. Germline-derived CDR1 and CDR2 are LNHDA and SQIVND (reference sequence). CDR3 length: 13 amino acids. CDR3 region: CASSILPNEKLFF. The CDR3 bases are TGTGCCAGTAGTATTTTACCTAATGAAAAACTGTTTTTT.

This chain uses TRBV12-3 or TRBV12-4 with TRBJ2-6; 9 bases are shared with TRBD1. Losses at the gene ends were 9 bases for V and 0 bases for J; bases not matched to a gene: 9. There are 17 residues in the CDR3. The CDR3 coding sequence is TGTGCCAGTGGACCGGGACAGGGATTCTCTGGGGCCAACGTCCTGACTTTC. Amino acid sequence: CASGPGQGFSGANVLTF.

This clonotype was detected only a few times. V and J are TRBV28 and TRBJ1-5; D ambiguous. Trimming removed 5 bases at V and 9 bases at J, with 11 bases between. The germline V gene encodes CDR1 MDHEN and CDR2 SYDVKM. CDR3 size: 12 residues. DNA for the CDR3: TGTGCCAGCAGTGCCCCCCGGGGGCCCCAGCATTTT. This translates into CASSAPRGPQHF. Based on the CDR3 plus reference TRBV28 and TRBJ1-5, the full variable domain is DVKVTQSSRYLVKRTGEKVFLECVQDMDHENMFWYRQDPGLGLRLIYFSYDVKMKEKGDIPEGYSVSREKKERFSLILESASTNQTSMYLCASSAPRGPQHFGDGTRLSIL.

CDR3 bases: TGTGCCAGCAGTGACTCTCTTTTAACTACAGGGGGCGCTGGGAACACTGAAGCTTTCTTT. Amino acids: CASSDSLLTTGGAGNTEAFF. The J gene is TRBJ1-1, the V gene TRBV6-4, with 9 bases aligning to TRBD1. Germline assignment: CDR1 MRHNA and CDR2 SNTAGT. Germline trimming cut 0 bases from V and 1 base from J; bases unmatched to any gene: 15. CDR3 length: 20 amino acids.

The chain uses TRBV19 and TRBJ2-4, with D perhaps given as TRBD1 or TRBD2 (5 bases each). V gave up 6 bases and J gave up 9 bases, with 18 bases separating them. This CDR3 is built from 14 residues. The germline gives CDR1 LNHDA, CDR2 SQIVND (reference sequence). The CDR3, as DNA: TGTGCCAGTAGCTCGGAGCAGGGAGTGGGCATTCAGTACTTC. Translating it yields CASSSEQGVGIQYF.

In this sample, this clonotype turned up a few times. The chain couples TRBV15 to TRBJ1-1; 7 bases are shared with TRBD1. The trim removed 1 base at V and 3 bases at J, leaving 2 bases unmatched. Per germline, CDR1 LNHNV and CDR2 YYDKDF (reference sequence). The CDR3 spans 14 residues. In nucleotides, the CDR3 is TGTGCCACCAGCAGAGGGCAGGGGGACACTGAAGCTTTCTTT. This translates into CATSRGQGDTEAFF.

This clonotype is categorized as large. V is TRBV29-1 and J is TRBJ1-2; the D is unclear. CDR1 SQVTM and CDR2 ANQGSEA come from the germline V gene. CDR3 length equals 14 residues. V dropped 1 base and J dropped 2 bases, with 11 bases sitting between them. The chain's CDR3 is CSVEGGSSNYGYTF. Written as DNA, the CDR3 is TGCAGCGTTGAAGGCGGGTCTTCGAACTATGGCTACACCTTC.

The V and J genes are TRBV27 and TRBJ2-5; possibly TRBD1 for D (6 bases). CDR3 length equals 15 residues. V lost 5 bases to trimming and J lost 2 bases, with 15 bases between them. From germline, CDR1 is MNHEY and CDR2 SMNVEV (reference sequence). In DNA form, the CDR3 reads TGTGCCAGCAGTCCCGGACAGTACCAACAAGAGACCCAGTACTTC. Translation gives CASSPGQYQQETQYF.

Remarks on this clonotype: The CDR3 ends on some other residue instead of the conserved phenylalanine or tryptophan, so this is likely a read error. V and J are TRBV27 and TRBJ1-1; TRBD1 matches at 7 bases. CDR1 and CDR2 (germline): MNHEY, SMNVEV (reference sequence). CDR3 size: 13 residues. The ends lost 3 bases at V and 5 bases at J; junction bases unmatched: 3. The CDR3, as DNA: TGTGCCAGCAGTTTTACAGGGGCTACTGAAGCTTTCTTA. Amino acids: CASSFTGATEAFL.

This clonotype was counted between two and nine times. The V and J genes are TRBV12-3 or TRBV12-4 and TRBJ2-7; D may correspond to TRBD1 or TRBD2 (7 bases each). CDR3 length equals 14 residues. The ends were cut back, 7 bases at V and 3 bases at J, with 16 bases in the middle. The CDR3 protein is CASTLGGGSYEQYF. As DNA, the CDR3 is TGTGCCAGCACCCTAGGGGGCGGGAGCTACGAGCAGTACTTC.

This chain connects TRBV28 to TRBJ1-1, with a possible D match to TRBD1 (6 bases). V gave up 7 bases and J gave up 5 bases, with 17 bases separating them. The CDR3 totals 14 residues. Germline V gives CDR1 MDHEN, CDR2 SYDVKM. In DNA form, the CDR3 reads TGTGCCAGCATTTCGGGGGCGGAAAGGACTGAAGCTTTCTTT. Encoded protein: CASISGAERTEAFF.

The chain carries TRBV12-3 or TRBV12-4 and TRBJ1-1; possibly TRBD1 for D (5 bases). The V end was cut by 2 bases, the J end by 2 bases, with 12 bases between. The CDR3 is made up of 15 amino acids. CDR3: CASSLTGPRNTEAFF. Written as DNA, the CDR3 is TGTGCCAGCAGTTTAACGGGGCCACGTAACACTGAAGCTTTCTTT.

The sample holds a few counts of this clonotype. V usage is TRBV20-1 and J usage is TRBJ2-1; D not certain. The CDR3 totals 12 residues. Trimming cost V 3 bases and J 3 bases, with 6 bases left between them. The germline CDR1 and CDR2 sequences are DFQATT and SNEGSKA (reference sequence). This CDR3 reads CSARARYNEQFF. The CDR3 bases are TGCAGTGCTAGGGCCCGCTACAATGAGCAGTTCTTC.

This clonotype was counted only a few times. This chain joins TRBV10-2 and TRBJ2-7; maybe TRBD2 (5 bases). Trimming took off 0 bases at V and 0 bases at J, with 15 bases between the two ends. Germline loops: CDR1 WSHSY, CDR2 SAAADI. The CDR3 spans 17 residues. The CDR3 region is CASSESIGSVGSYEQYF. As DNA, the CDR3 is TGCGCCAGCAGTGAGTCAATAGGGAGCGTAGGCTCCTACGAGCAGTACTTC.

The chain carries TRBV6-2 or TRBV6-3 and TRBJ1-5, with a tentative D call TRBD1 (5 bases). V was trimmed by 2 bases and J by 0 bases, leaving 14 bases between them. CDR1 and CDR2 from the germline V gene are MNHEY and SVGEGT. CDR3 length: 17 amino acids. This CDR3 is CASSYPSGRYSNQPQHF. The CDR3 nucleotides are TGTGCCAGCAGTTACCCCTCGGGACGGTATAGCAATCAGCCCCAGCATTTT.

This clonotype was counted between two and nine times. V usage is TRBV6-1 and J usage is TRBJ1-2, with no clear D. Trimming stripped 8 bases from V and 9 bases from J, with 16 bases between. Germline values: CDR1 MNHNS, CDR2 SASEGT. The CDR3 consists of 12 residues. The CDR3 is CASGLILGSYTF. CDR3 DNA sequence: TGTGCCAGCGGCCTTATTCTTGGGAGCTACACCTTC.

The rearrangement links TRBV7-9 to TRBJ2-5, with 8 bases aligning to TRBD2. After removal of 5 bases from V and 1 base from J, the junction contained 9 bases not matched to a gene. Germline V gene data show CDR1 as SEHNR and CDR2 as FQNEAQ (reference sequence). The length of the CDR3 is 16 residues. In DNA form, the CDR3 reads TGTGCCAGCAGCCCTGAGCGGGGGCTTCCCCAAGAGACCCAGTACTTC. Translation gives CASSPERGLPQETQYF.

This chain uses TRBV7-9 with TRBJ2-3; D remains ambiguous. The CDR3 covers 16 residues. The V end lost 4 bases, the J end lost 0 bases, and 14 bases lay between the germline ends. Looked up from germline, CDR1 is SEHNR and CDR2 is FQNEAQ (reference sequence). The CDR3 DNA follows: TGTGCCAGCAGCTCCTCCGCGCAGAGAAGCACAGATACGCAGTATTTT. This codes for CASSSSAQRSTDTQYF. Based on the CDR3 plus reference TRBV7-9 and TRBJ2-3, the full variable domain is DTGVSQNPRHKITKRGQNVTFRCDPISEHNRLYWYRQTLGQGPEFLTYFQNEAQLEKSRLLSDRFSAERPKGSFSTLEIQRTEQGDSAMYLCASSSSAQRSTDTQYFGPGTRLTVL.

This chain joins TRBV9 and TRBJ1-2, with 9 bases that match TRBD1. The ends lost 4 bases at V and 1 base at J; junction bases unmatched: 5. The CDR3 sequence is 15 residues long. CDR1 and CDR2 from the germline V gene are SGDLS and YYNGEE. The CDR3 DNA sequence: TGTGCCAGCAGCTCCCGGACAGGGGTTAACTATGGCTACACCTTC. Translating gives CASSSRTGVNYGYTF.